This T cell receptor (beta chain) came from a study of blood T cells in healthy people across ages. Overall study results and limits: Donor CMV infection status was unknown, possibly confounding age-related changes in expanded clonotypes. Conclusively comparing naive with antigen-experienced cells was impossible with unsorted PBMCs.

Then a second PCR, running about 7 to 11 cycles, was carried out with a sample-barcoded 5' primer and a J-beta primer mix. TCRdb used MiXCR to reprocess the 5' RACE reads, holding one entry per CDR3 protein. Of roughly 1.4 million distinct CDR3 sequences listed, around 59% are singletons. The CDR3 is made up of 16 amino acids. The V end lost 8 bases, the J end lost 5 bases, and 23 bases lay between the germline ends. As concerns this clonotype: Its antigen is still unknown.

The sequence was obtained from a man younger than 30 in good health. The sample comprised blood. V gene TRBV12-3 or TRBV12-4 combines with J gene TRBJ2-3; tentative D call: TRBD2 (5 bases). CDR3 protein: CASSISPVPGVDTQYF. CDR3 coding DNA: TGTGCCAGCTCCATATCACCGGTCCCCGGGGTAGATACGCAGTATTTT.